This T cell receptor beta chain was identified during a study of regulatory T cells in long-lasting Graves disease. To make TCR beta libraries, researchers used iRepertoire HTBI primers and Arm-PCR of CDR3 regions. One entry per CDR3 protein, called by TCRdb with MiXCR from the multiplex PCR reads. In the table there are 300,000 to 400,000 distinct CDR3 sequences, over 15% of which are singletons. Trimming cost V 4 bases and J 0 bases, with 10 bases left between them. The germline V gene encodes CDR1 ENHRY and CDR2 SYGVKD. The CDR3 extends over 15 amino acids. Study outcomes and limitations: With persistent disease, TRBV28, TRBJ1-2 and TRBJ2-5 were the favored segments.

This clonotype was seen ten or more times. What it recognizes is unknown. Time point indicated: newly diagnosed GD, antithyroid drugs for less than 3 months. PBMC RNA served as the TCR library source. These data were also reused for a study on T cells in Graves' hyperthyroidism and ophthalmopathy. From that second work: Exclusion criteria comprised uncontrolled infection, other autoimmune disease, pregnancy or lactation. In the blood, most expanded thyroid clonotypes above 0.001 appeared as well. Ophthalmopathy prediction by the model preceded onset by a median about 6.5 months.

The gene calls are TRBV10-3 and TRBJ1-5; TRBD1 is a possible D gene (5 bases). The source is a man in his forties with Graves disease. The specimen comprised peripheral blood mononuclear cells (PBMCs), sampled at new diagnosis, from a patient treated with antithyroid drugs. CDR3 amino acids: CAISVGTDSNQPQHF. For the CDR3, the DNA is TGTGCCATCAGTGTTGGGACGGATAGCAATCAGCCCCAGCATTTT.